A selection of T cell receptor beta chains follows, all from one sample in a study of blood T cell repertoires in COVID-19. The assay was immunoSEQ multiplex PCR, and TCRdb's table has in-frame clones only and misses some. This table has 45,000 to 60,000 clones, approximately 90% appearing once. Sequencing input: peripheral blood. These receptors all stem from a man aged 45-60 years with acute or convalescent COVID-19. CDR3s include the opening cysteine and the closing phenylalanine or tryptophan. Size is omitted from some rows. Given values are once, few, many or a class for expanded clones.

V gene: TRBV30; CDR3 length: 16; J gene: TRBJ2-7; clone size: .; CDR3 protein: CAWSRSITSGGDEQYF
V gene: TRBV14; CDR3 length: 15; J gene: TRBJ2-1; clone size: .; CDR3 protein: CASSQSESGSNEQFF
V gene: TRBV6-5; CDR3 length: 15; J gene: TRBJ2-5; clone size: .; CDR3 protein: CASRRDRGRGETQYF
V gene: TRBV5-1; CDR3 length: 17; J gene: TRBJ2-3; clone size: once; CDR3 protein: CASSLPSGGVLTDTQYF
V gene: TRBV5-4; CDR3 length: 13; J gene: TRBJ1-2; clone size: .; CDR3 protein: CASSPVDSYGYTF
V gene: TRBV6-5; CDR3 length: 12; J gene: TRBJ2-7; clone size: .; CDR3 protein: CASSYHPGEQYF
V gene: TRBV2; CDR3 length: 11; J gene: TRBJ1-1; clone size: .; CDR3 protein: CASSLKIEAFF
V gene: TRBV30; CDR3 length: 14; J gene: TRBJ2-1; clone size: .; CDR3 protein: CAGRLRGAYNEQFF
V gene: TRBV30; CDR3 length: 13; J gene: TRBJ1-1; clone size: .; CDR3 protein: CAWIDLGRGGAFF
V gene: TRBV5-1; CDR3 length: 15; J gene: TRBJ1-2; clone size: .; CDR3 protein: CASSREAGGFYGYTF
V gene: TRBV3-1/TRBV3-2; CDR3 length: 14; J gene: TRBJ2-4; clone size: .; CDR3 protein: CASSHGSPGNIQYF
V gene: TRBV5-4; CDR3 length: 15; J gene: TRBJ2-7; clone size: .; CDR3 protein: CASSSPTGTRGEQYF
V gene: TRBV10-3; CDR3 length: 12; J gene: TRBJ1-4; clone size: .; CDR3 protein: CAISDRGEKLFF
V gene: TRBV5-8; CDR3 length: 16; J gene: TRBJ1-1; clone size: .; CDR3 protein: CASSLLGSTRNTEAFF
V gene: TRBV18; CDR3 length: 16; J gene: TRBJ2-1; clone size: .; CDR3 protein: CASSPLASGEVNEQFF
V gene: TRBV5-1; CDR3 length: 15; J gene: TRBJ2-1; clone size: once; CDR3 protein: CASSLQAGQLNEQFF
V gene: TRBV7-2; CDR3 length: 15; J gene: TRBJ2-2; clone size: .; CDR3 protein: CASSLGSGNTGELFF
V gene: TRBV14; CDR3 length: 17; J gene: TRBJ2-3; clone size: .; CDR3 protein: CASSQGGLPASTDTQYF
V gene: TRBV13; CDR3 length: 16; J gene: TRBJ2-7; clone size: once; CDR3 protein: CASSAWSGGQVREQYF
V gene: TRBV4-1; CDR3 length: 15; J gene: TRBJ2-2; clone size: .; CDR3 protein: CASSQVGQAGGELFF